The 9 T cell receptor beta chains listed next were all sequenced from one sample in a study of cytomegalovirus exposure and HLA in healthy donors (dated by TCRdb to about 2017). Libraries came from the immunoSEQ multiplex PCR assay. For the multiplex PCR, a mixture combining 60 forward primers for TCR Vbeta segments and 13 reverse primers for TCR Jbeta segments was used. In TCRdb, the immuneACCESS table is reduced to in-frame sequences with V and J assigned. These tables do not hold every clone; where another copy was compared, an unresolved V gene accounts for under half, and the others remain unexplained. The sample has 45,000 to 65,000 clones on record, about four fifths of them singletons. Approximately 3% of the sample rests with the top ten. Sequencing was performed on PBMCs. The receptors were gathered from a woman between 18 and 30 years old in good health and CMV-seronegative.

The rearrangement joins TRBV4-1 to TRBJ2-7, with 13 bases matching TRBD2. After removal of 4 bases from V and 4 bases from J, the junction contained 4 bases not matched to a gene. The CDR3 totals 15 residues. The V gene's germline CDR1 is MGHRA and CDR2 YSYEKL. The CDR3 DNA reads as TGCGCCAGCAGCCCGGGACTAGCGGGGACGTACGAGCAGTACTTC. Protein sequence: CASSPGLAGTYEQYF.

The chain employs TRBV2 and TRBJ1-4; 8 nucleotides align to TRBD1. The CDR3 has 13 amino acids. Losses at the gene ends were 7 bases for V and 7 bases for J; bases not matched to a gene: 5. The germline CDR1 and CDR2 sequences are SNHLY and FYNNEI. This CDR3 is CASIRDRGEKLFF. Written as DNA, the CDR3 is TGTGCCAGCATAAGAGACAGGGGTGAAAAACTGTTTTTT.

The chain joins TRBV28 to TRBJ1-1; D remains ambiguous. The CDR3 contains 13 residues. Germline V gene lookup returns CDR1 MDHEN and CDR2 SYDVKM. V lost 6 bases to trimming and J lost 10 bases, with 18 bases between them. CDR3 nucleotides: TGTGCCAGCAGGAGTGCGGTGACTGGAGCAGCTTTCTTT. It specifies CASRSAVTGAAFF.

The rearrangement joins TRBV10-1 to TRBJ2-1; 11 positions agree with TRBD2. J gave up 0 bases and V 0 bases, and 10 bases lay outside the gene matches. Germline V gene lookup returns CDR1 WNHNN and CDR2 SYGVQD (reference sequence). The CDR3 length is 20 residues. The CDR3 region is CASSESPGTSGLISYNEQFF. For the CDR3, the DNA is TGCGCCAGCAGTGAGTCCCCCGGGACTAGCGGCTTGATCTCCTACAATGAGCAGTTCTTC.

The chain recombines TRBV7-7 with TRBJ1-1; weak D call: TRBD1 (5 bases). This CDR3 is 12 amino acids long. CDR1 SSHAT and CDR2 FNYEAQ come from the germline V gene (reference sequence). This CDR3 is CASRRRDTEAFF. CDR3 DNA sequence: TGTGCTAGCCGGCGCAGGGACACTGAAGCTTTCTTT. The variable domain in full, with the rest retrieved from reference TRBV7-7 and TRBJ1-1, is GAGVSQSPRYKVTKRGQDVTLRCDPISSHATLYWYQQALGQGPEFLTYFNYEAQPDKSGLPSDRFSAERPEGSISTLTIQRTEQRDSAMYRCASRRRDTEAFFGQGTRLTVV.

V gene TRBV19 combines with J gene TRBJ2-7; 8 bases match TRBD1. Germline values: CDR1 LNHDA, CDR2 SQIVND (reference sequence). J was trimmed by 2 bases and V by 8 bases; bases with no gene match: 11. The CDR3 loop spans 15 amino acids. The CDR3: CASRTDRQGTYEQYF. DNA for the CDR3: TGTGCCAGTCGTACCGACCGACAGGGGACCTACGAGCAGTACTTC.

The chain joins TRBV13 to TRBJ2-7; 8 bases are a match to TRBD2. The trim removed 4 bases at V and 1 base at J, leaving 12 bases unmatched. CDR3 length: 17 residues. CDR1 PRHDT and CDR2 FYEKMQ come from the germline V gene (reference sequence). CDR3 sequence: CASSSGPSGRGSYEQYF. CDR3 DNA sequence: TGTGCCAGCAGCTCTGGACCAAGCGGGAGAGGGTCCTACGAGCAGTACTTC. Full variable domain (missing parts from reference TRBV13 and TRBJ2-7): AAGVIQSPRHLIKEKRETATLKCYPIPRHDTVYWYQQGPGQDPQFLISFYEKMQSDKGSIPDRFSAQQFSDYHSELNMSSLELGDSALYFCASSSGPSGRGSYEQYFGPGTRLTVT.

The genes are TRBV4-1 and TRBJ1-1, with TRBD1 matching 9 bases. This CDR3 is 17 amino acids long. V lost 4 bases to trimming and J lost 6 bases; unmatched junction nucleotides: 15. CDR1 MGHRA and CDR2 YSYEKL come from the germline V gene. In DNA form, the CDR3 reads TGCGCCAGCAGCCCCACAGGGGGCGGAGGGGTTTTCGCTGAAGCTTTCTTT. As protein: CASSPTGGGGVFAEAFF.

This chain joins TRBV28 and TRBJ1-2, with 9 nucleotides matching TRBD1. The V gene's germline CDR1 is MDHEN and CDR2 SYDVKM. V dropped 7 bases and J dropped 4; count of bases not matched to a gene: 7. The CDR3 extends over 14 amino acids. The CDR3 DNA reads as TGTGCCAGCATTACCGGGACAGGGTTCTATGGCTACACCTTC. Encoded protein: CASITGTGFYGYTF.